This T cell receptor (beta chain) was captured by sequencing in a study of cytomegalovirus exposure and HLA in healthy donors. General study results and limits: A later analysis showed HLA-associated TCR beta chains outstripping equally common others in clonal expansion. Many donors carried some public TCRs, although rarity characterized most TCR sequences.

Notes on this clone: Its cognate antigen is unknown.

PCR involved 60 Vbeta and 13 Jbeta primers. Libraries were prepared by immunoSEQ multiplex PCR; TCRdb keeps only in-frame clonotypes and omits some of them. In the table there are 65,000 to 100,000 clones, about 85% of which are singletons. The V end was cut by 2 bases, the J end by 5 bases, with 16 bases between. Per the germline V gene, CDR1 is SGDLS and CDR2 is YYNGEE. The CDR3 is 15 amino acids. This sequence originates from a woman aged 40 to 50 in good health and CMV-seropositive. Sample: PBMCs. J is TRBJ1-1 and V is TRBV9; D may be TRBD1 (5 bases). The CDR3 is CASSVEGTGGTEAFF. The DNA for the CDR3 is TGTGCCAGCAGCGTGGAGGGAACCGGGGGGACTGAAGCTTTCTTT.